Following are 5 T cell receptor beta chains from one sample sequenced in a study of blood T cell repertoires in COVID-19. The repertoire was sequenced with immunoSEQ multiplex PCR; TCRdb's copy has only in-frame clones and lacks some. The repertoire consists of roughly 140,000 clones, with 70% to 90% occurring once and the leading ten covering 25% to 30%. Sample: peripheral blood. These receptors originate from a human donor in a cohort sampled during active COVID-19.

This chain uses TRBV5-1 with TRBJ2-3, with TRBD2 identical over 9 bases. CDR1 is SGHRS, CDR2 YFSETQ, per germline. V shed 0 bases and J 2 bases; nucleotides not matched to a gene: 4. This CDR3 is built from 16 residues. The chain's CDR3 is CASSLGSSGDTDTQYF. The CDR3 DNA reads TGCGCCAGCAGCTTGGGGTCTAGCGGGGACACAGATACGCAGTATTTT.

The chain uses TRBV4-3 and TRBJ2-5; D remains unclear. CDR1 and CDR2 (germline): LGHNA, YSLEER. The CDR3 has 15 residues. V was shortened by 1 base and J by 5 bases, with 14 bases between the two germline ends. CDR3 bases: TGCGCCAGCAGCCAAGTTTGGCGAACCGGGGAGACCCAGTACTTC. Protein: CASSQVWRTGETQYF.

This rearrangement joins TRBV27 to TRBJ1-6; unclear D gene. V was clipped by 2 bases and J by 3 bases, with 5 bases between them. The CDR3 sequence is 14 residues long. Looked up from germline, CDR1 is MNHEY and CDR2 is SMNVEV (reference sequence). The DNA of the CDR3 is TGTGCCAGCAGTTTAATCGGCTATAATTCACCCCTCCACTTT. Translation: CASSLIGYNSPLHF.

The chain links TRBV5-6 to TRBJ2-7; D gene uncertain. CDR1 is SGHDT and CDR2 is YYEEEE in the germline V gene. Trimming took off 0 bases at V and 0 bases at J, with 7 bases between the two ends. This CDR3 spans 14 amino acids. This chain's CDR3 is CASSLDTASYEQYF. The CDR3 DNA reads TGTGCCAGCAGCTTGGACACAGCCTCCTACGAGCAGTACTTC.

DNA for the CDR3: TGTGCCAGTAGTACCCAATCCAGAAACCTCCCTGAAGCTTTCTTT. This gives the protein CASSTQSRNLPEAFF. This chain uses TRBV19 with TRBJ1-1; D gene uncertain. This CDR3 has 15 amino acids. Germline loops: CDR1 LNHDA, CDR2 SQIVND (reference sequence). V lost 4 bases to trimming and J lost 6 bases, with 18 bases between them.